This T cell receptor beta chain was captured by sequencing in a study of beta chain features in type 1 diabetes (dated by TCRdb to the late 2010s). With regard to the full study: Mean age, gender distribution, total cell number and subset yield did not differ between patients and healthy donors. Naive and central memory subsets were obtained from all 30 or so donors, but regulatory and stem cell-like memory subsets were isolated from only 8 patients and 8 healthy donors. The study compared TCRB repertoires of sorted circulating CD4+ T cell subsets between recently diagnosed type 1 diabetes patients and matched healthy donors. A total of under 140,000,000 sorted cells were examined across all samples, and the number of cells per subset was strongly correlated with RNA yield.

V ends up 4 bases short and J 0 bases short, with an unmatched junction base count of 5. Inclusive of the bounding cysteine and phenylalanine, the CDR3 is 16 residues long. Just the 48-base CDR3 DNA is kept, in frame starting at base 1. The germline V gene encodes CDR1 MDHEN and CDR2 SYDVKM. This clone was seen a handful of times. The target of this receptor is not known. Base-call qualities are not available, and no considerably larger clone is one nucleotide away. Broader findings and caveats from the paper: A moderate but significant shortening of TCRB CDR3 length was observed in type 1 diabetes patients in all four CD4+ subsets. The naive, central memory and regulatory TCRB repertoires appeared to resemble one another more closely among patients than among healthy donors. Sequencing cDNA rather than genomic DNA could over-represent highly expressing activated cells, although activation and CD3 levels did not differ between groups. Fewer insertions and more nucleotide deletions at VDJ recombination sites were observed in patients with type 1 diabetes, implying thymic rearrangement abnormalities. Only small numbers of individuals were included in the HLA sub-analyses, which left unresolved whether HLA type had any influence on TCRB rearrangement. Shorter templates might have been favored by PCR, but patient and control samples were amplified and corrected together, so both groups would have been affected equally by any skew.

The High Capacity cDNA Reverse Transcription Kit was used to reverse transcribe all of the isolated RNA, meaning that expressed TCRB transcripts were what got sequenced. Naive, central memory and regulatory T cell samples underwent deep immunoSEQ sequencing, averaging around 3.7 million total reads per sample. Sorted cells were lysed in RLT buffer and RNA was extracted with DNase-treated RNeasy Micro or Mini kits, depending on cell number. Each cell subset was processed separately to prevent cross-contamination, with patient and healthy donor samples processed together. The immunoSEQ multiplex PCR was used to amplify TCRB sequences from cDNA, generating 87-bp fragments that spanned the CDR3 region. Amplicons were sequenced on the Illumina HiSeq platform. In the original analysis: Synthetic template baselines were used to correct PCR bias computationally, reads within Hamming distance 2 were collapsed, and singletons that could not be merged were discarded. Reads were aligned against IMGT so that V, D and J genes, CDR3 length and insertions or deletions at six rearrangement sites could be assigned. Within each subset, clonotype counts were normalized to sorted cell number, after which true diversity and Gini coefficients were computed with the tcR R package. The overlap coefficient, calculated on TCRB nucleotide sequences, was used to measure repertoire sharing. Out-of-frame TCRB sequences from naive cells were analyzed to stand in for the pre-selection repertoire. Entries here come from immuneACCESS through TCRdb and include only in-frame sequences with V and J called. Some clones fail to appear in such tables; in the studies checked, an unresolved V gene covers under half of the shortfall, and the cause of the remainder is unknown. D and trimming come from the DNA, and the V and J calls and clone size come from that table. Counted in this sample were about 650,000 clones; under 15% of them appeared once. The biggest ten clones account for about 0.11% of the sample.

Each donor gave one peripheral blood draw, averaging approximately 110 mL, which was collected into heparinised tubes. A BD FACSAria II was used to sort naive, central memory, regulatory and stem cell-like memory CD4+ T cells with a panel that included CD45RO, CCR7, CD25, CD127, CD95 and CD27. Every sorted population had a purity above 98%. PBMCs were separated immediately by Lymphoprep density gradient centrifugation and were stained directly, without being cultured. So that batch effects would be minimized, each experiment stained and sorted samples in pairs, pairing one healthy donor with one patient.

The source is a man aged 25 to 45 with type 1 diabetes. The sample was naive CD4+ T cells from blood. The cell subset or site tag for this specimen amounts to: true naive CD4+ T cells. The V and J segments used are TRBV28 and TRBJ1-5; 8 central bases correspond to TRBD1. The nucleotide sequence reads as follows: TGTGCCAGCAGTTCGGACAGGGCCTATAGCAATCAGCCCCAGCATTTT. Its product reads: CASSSDRAYSNQPQHF.